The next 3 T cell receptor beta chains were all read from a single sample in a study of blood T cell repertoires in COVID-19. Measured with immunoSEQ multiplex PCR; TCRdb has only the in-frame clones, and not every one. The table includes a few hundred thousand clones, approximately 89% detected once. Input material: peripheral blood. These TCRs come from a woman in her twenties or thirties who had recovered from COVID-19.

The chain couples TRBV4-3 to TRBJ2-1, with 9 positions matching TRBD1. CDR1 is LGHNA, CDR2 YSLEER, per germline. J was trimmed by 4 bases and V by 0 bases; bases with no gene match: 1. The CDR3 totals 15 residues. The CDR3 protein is CASSQEGTGYNEQFF. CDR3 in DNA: TGCGCCAGCAGCCAAGAAGGGACAGGGTACAATGAGCAGTTCTTC.

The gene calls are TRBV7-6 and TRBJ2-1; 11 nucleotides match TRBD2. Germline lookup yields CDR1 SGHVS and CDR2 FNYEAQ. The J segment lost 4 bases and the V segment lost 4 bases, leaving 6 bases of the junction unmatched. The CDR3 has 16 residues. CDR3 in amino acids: CASSYSLAGAYNEQFF. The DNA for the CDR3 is TGTGCCAGCAGCTACTCACTAGCGGGGGCTTACAATGAGCAGTTCTTC.

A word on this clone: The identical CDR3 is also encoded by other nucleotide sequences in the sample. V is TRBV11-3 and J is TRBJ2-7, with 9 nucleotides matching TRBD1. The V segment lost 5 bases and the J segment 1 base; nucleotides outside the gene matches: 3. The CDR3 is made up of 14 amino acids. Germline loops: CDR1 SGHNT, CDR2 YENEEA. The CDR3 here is CASSPGQGSYEQYF. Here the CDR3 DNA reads TGTGCCAGCAGCCCGGGACAGGGATCCTACGAGCAGTACTTC. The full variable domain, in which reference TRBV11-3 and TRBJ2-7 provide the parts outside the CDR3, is EAGVVQSPRYKIIEKKQPVAFWCNPISGHNTLYWYLQNLGQGPELLIRYENEEAVDDSQLPKDRFSAERLKGVDSTLKIQPAELGDSAVYLCASSPGQGSYEQYFGPGTRLTVT.